A selection of T cell receptor beta chains follows, all from one sample in a study of blood T cell repertoires in COVID-19. The table came from immunoSEQ multiplex PCR; TCRdb's copy has only in-frame clones and leaves some out. The sample lists 350,000 to 450,000 clones, roughly four fifths occurring once. Sequenced input: PBMCs or T cells enriched from blood (not recorded which). These receptors were collected from a woman in her forties or fifties who had recovered from COVID-19. Both conserved end residues are part of each CDR3. Fields, in order: V gene, D gene, J gene, clone size, CDR3 DNA, CDR3 protein. D genes are given only for firm matches. Part of the rows lack a size; the others show once, few, many or a class for expanded clones.

TRBV7-9	-	TRBJ2-3	-	TGTGCCAGCAGCCGAGCCCAAGGCGGGTTCACAGATACGCAGTATTTT	CASSRAQGGFTDTQYF
TRBV11-3	TRBD1	TRBJ1-6	-	TGTGCCAGCAGCGGGACAGGGCAGTATAATTCACCCCTCCACTTT	CASSGTGQYNSPLHF
TRBV20-1	-	TRBJ2-2	-	TGCAGTGCTAGACGAGGCGGGGAGCTGTTTTTT	CSARRGGELFF
TRBV15	-	TRBJ2-5	-	TGTGCCACCAGCCCTGGGGGCGGGGGACCCCAAGAGACCCAGTACTTC	CATSPGGGGPQETQYF
TRBV5-1	-	TRBJ2-1	-	TGCGCCAGCAGCTTGGGACAGCAGCCCTACAATGAGCAGTTCTTC	CASSLGQQPYNEQFF
TRBV6-5	-	TRBJ1-2	-	TGTGCCAGCAGTTACACGCAGGGTAATGGCTACACCTTC	CASSYTQGNGYTF
TRBV3-1/TRBV3-2	-	TRBJ1-4	-	TGTGCCAGCAGCCAAGATCTGAGAGGTAATGAAAAACTGTTTTTT	CASSQDLRGNEKLFF
TRBV5-6	TRBD1	TRBJ2-3	-	TGTGCCAGCAGCAGGGGACAGGGGGTGTCAGATACGCAGTATTTT	CASSRGQGVSDTQYF
TRBV6-5	-	TRBJ1-1	-	TGTGCCAGCAGTTACGCTGGCAGGGAAGCTTTCTTT	CASSYAGREAFF
TRBV19	TRBD1	TRBJ1-5	-	TGTGCCAGTACCGCGGGACAGTCTAATCAGCCCCAGCATTTT	CASTAGQSNQPQHF
TRBV4-2	TRBD2	TRBJ2-1	-	TGTGCCAGCAGCCAAGGACTAGCGGGGTGGTTTGAGCAGTTCTTC	CASSQGLAGWFEQFF
TRBV10-2	-	TRBJ1-1	-	TGCGCCAGCAGATGGACTGCTGATGACACTGAAGCTTTCTTT	CASRWTADDTEAFF
TRBV2	TRBD1	TRBJ1-5	few	TGTGCCAGCAGCCTCGACAGGGGCGGGGATCAGCCCCAGCATTTT	CASSLDRGGDQPQHF
TRBV2	-	TRBJ2-3	-	TGTGCCAGCACCCGTGGGGGGACTCCTCACCCAGATACGCAGTATTTT	CASTRGGTPHPDTQYF
TRBV4-3	-	TRBJ1-1	few	TGCGCCAGCAGCCAAGATGCGTTGAACACTGAAGCTTTCTTT	CASSQDALNTEAFF
TRBV6-5	TRBD2	TRBJ2-7	-	TGTGCCAGCAGATTCACGACTAGCCACGAGCAGTACTTC	CASRFTTSHEQYF
TRBV5-1	-	TRBJ2-7	-	TGCGCCAGCAGCTTGGTTGGTAGCGGCTACGAGCAGTACTTC	CASSLVGSGYEQYF
TRBV5-4	TRBD1	TRBJ1-2	-	TGTGCCAGCAGCCCGTTGCCGTCACAGGGGGCGCGAGGCTACACCTTC	CASSPLPSQGARGYTF
TRBV7-7	TRBD1	TRBJ2-7	-	TGTGCCAGCAGCATCGGACAGGGTGGGACCTACGAGCAGTACTTC	CASSIGQGGTYEQYF
TRBV7-9	-	TRBJ2-2	-	TGTGCCAGCAGCCCTAAAGGAATCGGGGAGACTAGCACCGGGGAGCTGTTTTTT	CASSPKGIGETSTGELFF
TRBV6-5	TRBD2	TRBJ2-7	-	TGTGCCAGCATCGGGACTAGCAGGACCTACGAGCAGTACTTC	CASIGTSRTYEQYF
TRBV7-8	-	TRBJ1-5	-	TGTGCCAGCAGCTTATCAGCGTCCCCTAACCTTCATCAGCCCCAGCATTTT	CASSLSASPNLHQPQHF
TRBV30	TRBD2	TRBJ2-1	-	TGTGCCTGGAGTGTACAAGCGGGGAGATACAATGAGCAGTTCTTC	CAWSVQAGRYNEQFF
TRBV19	TRBD1	TRBJ2-1	-	TGTGCCAGTACTACTCTCAAGCGGACAGGGGGCGATGAGCAGTTCTTC	CASTTLKRTGGDEQFF
TRBV5-4	-	TRBJ2-5	once	TGTGCCAGCAGCACGCAAAAATCGGGAGAGACCCAGTACTTC	CASSTQKSGETQYF
TRBV6-5	TRBD1	TRBJ1-1	-	TGTGCCAGCAGTTCGCCGGGACAGGGGGCCGCTGAAGCTTTCTTT	CASSSPGQGAAEAFF
TRBV30	TRBD1	TRBJ2-3	once	TGTGCCTGGGACAGGGGGCTAAGCACAGATACGCAGTATTTT	CAWDRGLSTDTQYF
TRBV9	-	TRBJ2-2	-	TGTGCCAGCAGCGTAGAGGGGGTAGCCACCGGGGAGCTGTTTTTT	CASSVEGVATGELFF